The clone carrying this TCR beta chain was recorded at least ten times. TCRdb recomputed calls from the 5' RACE reads with MiXCR, one row per CDR3 protein. The sample consists of under 35,000 distinct CDR3 sequences, roughly 5.3% of them appearing once. The sample belongs to a study of early T cells in non-severe SARS-CoV-2 infection. The TCR was taken from an adult who was a healthcare worker with PCR-confirmed SARS-CoV-2 infection or an uninfected control (not recorded which). Material: whole blood.

The CDR3 bases are TGTGCCTGGAGGCCCGGACAGGGCTATCAGCCCCAGCATTTT. This codes for CAWRPGQGYQPQHF. V gene TRBV30 combines with J gene TRBJ1-5; 8 positions match TRBD1. Unmatched junction bases numbered 6, after V lost 3 bases and J lost 5 bases. The CDR3 length is 14 residues. CDR1 and CDR2 (germline): GTSNPN, SVGIG (reference sequence).